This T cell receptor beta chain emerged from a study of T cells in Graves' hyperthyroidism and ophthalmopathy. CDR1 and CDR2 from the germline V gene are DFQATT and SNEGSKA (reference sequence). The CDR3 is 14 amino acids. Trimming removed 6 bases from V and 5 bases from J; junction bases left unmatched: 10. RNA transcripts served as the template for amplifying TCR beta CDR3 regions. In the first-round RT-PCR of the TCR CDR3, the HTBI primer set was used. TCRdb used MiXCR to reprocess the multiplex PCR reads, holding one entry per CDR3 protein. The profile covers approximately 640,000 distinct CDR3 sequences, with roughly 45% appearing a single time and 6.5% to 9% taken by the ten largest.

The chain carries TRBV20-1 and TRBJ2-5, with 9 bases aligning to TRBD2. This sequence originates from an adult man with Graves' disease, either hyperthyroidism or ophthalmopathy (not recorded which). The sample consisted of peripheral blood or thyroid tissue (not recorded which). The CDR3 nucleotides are TGCAGTGCCTCAGAAGGACTAGCGAGGGAGACCCAGTACTTC. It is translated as CSASEGLARETQYF.